This TCR beta chain comes out of a study of cytomegalovirus exposure and HLA in healthy donors. Clones were read by immunoSEQ multiplex PCR, and TCRdb kept only the in-frame ones, dropping some. Of roughly 150,000 clones in the sample, roughly nine tenths were seen once. This clone was seen a handful of times. CDR3 length: 14 residues. From germline, CDR1 is SEHNR and CDR2 FQNEAQ (reference sequence). The junction had 3 bases not matched to a gene; V was cut back by 5 bases and J by 4 bases. Material: PBMCs. This receptor was taken from a woman under 40 in good health and CMV-seronegative. V gene TRBV7-9 combines with J gene TRBJ2-1, with 9 bases fitting TRBD2. CDR3 sequence reads: CASSETSGYNEQFF. CDR3 DNA sequence: TGTGCCAGCAGCGAGACTAGCGGTTACAATGAGCAGTTCTTC.